This T cell receptor (beta chain) originates from a study of CD8 T cells in ankylosing spondylitis (dated by TCRdb to about 2017). Context from the whole study: T cell receptor beta repertoires were profiled in healthy donors and ankylosing spondylitis patients so that disease-linked TCR variants could be found. The full study cohort was made up of about two dozen ankylosing spondylitis patients and 108 healthy donors. Peripheral blood was sampled, and synovial fluid was additionally collected from ankylosing spondylitis patients. Here is what the overall study found, with its caveats: Some of the motif variants had been reported before in the synovial fluid and blood of reactive arthritis patients, a finding that suggests common disease-initiation mechanisms. A CD8+ phenotype was shown by the disease-linked clones, which were found at relatively low frequencies in peripheral blood. The disease-linked clones were reported as significantly enriched in matched synovial fluid samples from ankylosing spondylitis patients. A TCR beta motif made up of 7 to 9 highly homologous amino acid variants appeared to be characteristic of blood from ankylosing spondylitis patients.

Trimming takes 2 bases from V and 1 base from J, and the germline ends sit 11 bases apart. The CDR3 runs 14 residues from the cysteine to the phenylalanine. The sequence is cut down to CDR3 DNA, 42 bases in frame from base 1. For CDR1 and CDR2, the germline V gene lists SQVTM and ANQGSEA. This clonotype was counted a few times. Its antigen remains undetermined. Base qualities are not recorded, but no much larger clone differs from it by a single base. Instrument on record: Illumina HiSeq 2500. Quantitative 5'-RACE with molecular barcodes was the method used to prepare the TCR beta libraries. In the original analysis: To identify disease-linked TCR variants, a new computational method was used, one built on a probabilistic model of VDJ rearrangement. TCRdb's own reprocessing of the public reads used fastp at Q25 and MiXCR and kept productive beta chains. Merged by CDR3 protein, the rows form single entries marked with the most common genes and DNA. The V and J calls come from TCRdb's annotation, not from the publication. For this sample the table gives about 540,000 distinct CDR3 sequences, of which roughly 13% were detected only once. The top ten constitute about 6.8% of the sample.

What was sequenced was blood, either unsorted or a sorted T cell fraction (not recorded which). The clonotype originates from a male donor with ankylosing spondylitis. The V and J genes are TRBV29-1 and TRBJ1-1, with the identity of the D gene unclear. The sequenced DNA is TGCAGCGTTGAAAAACGGCAGACGAACACTGAAGCTTTCTTT. The translation is CSVEKRQTNTEAFF.